The rows below give T cell receptor beta chains drawn from one sample of a study of response to subunit inactivated influenza vaccine. TCRdb passed the RT-PCR reads through MiXCR, listing each CDR3 protein once. The sample contains 860,000 or so distinct CDR3 sequences, less than 25% of which appear only once. Sequenced material: PBMCs from blood, taken approximately 5 days after vaccination. All receptors derive from a man aged 45 to 65 who received an inactivated influenza vaccine. Each CDR3 is given with its conserved first and last residue. Fields, in order: V gene, clone size, J gene, D gene, CDR3 protein, CDR3 DNA. D genes are given only for firm matches. Where a row states a size, it is once, few, many or the class of an expanded clone; other rows omit it.

>TRBV14|-|TRBJ2-3|TRBD1
CASSQIWGDRAKKGRGFYTDTQYF
TGTGCCAGCAGCCAGATTTGGGGGGACAGGGCCAAAAAGGGGAGGGGCTTTTACACAGATACGCAGTATTTT
>TRBV6-1|few|TRBJ2-7|-
CASMSRVGPRGYEQYF
TGTGCCAGCATGAGCCGAGTGGGACCCCGCGGGTACGAGCAGTACTTC
>TRBV20-1|few|TRBJ1-5|TRBD1
CSARDSGTGVDQPQHF
TGCAGTGCTAGAGATTCCGGGACAGGGGTCGATCAGCCCCAGCATTTT
>TRBV7-2|many|TRBJ2-3|-
CASSSQTSGTQYF
TGTGCCAGCAGCTCGCAGACTAGTGGCACGCAGTATTTT
>TRBV7-8|-|TRBJ2-5|-
CPSSLGEGLGTQYF
TGTCCCAGCAGCTTAGGAGAGGGTTTAGGGACCCAGTACTTC
>TRBV7-2|-|TRBJ2-1|-
CASSASNAANEQFF
TGTGCCAGCAGCGCCTCCAACGCGGCGAATGAGCAGTTCTTC
>TRBV12-3/TRBV12-4|few|TRBJ2-1|-
CASTRWGSDEQFF
TGTGCCAGCACCCGATGGGGGTCAGATGAGCAGTTCTTC
>TRBV20-1|-|TRBJ2-7|TRBD1
CSAWTGTSYEQYF
TGCAGTGCCTGGACAGGCACTTCCTACGAGCAGTACTTC
>TRBV18|-|TRBJ2-1|-
CASSPSIAVYNEQFF
TGTGCCAGCTCACCGTCGATAGCGGTTTACAATGAGCAGTTCTTC
>TRBV29-1|-|TRBJ2-7|-
CSVTDLPPYEQYF
TGCAGCGTAACGGACCTGCCCCCCTACGAGCAGTACTTC
>TRBV11-1|-|TRBJ2-7|TRBD1
CASSWTGTTYEQYF
TGTGCCAGCAGCTGGACAGGGACCACCTACGAGCAGTACTTC
>TRBV27|few|TRBJ1-4|-
CASSSYRVKGEKLFF
TGTGCCAGCAGTTCTTACAGGGTCAAGGGTGAAAAACTGTTTTTT
>TRBV4-2|many|TRBJ2-1|TRBD2
CASRQRLAPYNEQFF
TGTGCCAGCAGACAAAGACTAGCGCCTTACAATGAGCAGTTCTTC
>TRBV12-3/TRBV12-4|few|TRBJ1-2|TRBD1
CASSARQGPGGGYTF
TGTGCCAGCAGTGCCCGACAGGGACCGGGAGGTGGCTACACCTTC
>TRBV9|-|TRBJ2-5|-
CASSVDVSGETQYF
TGTGCCAGCAGCGTAGATGTATCAGGGGAGACCCAGTACTTC
>TRBV4-2|few|TRBJ2-5|-
CASSQDRNAGETQYF
TGTGCCAGCAGCCAAGATAGAAACGCGGGAGAGACCCAGTACTTC
>TRBV3-1|-|TRBJ2-5|-
CASSPSDYQETQYF
TGTGCCAGCAGCCCGTCGGACTACCAAGAGACCCAGTACTTC
>TRBV6-1|few|TRBJ1-6|-
CASSKAEGTNSPLHF
TGTGCCAGCAGTAAAGCCGAGGGGACAAACTCACCCCTCCACTTT
>TRBV20-1|-|TRBJ1-1|TRBD1
CSARGTGSLNTEAFF
TGCAGTGCTAGAGGGACAGGGAGCCTGAACACTGAAGCTTTCTTT
>TRBV13|few|TRBJ2-3|-
CASSPTLADTQYF
TGTGCCAGCAGCCCTACCCTTGCGGATACGCAGTATTTT
>TRBV24-1|few|TRBJ1-2|-
CATSDTGTPAYGYTF
TGTGCCACCAGTGATACCGGGACCCCGGCGTATGGCTACACCTTC
>TRBV7-2|-|TRBJ1-4|-
CASSLGRVEKLFF
TGTGCCAGCAGCTTAGGCAGGGTTGAAAAACTGTTTTTT
>TRBV20-1|few|TRBJ2-5|TRBD2
CSANPQSSGKWETQYF
TGCAGTGCTAACCCTCAGTCTAGCGGGAAATGGGAGACCCAGTACTTC
>TRBV20-1|-|TRBJ1-2|-
CSAFGDQRPYGYTF
TGCAGTGCCTTTGGGGACCAGAGGCCCTATGGCTACACCTTC
>TRBV5-1|few|TRBJ2-2|TRBD2
CASSLDIGLAGNTGELFF
TGCGCCAGCAGCTTGGATATTGGGCTAGCGGGGAACACCGGGGAGCTGTTTTTT
>TRBV12-3/TRBV12-4|few|TRBJ1-2|-
CASRATANYGYTF
TGTGCCAGCAGAGCGACAGCGAACTATGGCTACACCTTC
>TRBV12-3/TRBV12-4|-|TRBJ1-5|-
CASTFGGTVNQPQHF
TGTGCCAGCACCTTTGGGGGGACGGTCAATCAGCCCCAGCATTTT
>TRBV9|once|TRBJ1-1|-
CASSPQTQLNTEAFF
TGTGCCAGCAGCCCCCAGACACAATTGAACACTGAAGCTTTCTTT
>TRBV20-1|-|TRBJ1-5|TRBD1
CSSGTGYNQPQHF
TGCAGCAGCGGGACAGGGTATAATCAGCCCCAGCATTTT
>TRBV4-2|few|TRBJ2-7|TRBD1
CASSQGIDRVVYEQYF
TGTGCCAGCAGCCAAGGGATTGACAGGGTAGTCTACGAGCAGTACTTC
>TRBV4-3|once|TRBJ1-2|-
CASSKEDGLYGYTF
TGCGCCAGCAGCAAAGAGGACGGTCTCTATGGCTACACCTTC
>TRBV7-2|few|TRBJ2-1|TRBD1
CASSSRTGKGQFF
TGTGCCAGCAGCTCAAGGACAGGGAAAGGGCAGTTCTTC
>TRBV20-1|few|TRBJ2-7|-
CSARDFGREREQYF
TGCAGTGCTAGAGATTTTGGGCGGGAACGCGAGCAGTACTTC
>TRBV28|-|TRBJ2-7|TRBD2
CASLTLAGVPGEQYF
TGTGCCAGTCTAACCCTAGCGGGAGTACCTGGCGAGCAGTACTTC
>TRBV15|few|TRBJ2-3|TRBD2
CATSRGLAGSTDTQYF
TGTGCCACCAGCAGAGGGCTAGCGGGCAGCACAGATACGCAGTATTTT
>TRBV9|-|TRBJ2-3|-
CASIAAISASVFTDTQYF
TGTGCCAGCATCGCAGCAATCTCTGCCTCTGTCTTCACAGATACGCAGTATTTT
>TRBV5-1|few|TRBJ2-1|TRBD1
CASSRDRSTYEQFF
TGCGCCAGCAGCCGGGACAGGTCGACATATGAGCAGTTCTTC
>TRBV7-2|few|TRBJ1-5|TRBD1
CASSATGGQPQHF
TGTGCCAGCAGCGCTACAGGGGGGCAGCCCCAGCATTTT
>TRBV20-1|-|TRBJ2-7|TRBD1
CSALPGQGAQEQYF
TGCAGTGCTTTACCGGGACAGGGGGCGCAAGAGCAGTACTTC
>TRBV20-1|few|TRBJ1-5|-
CSAPGGHRAQHF
TGCAGTGCCCCCGGGGGACACAGGGCCCAGCATTTT
>TRBV12-3/TRBV12-4|few|TRBJ2-5|TRBD2
CASSTRTSGEETQYF
TGTGCCAGCAGTACCCGGACTAGCGGCGAGGAGACCCAGTACTTC
>TRBV6-5|few|TRBJ2-6|-
CATSSSSGANVLTF
TGTGCCACCAGTTCTAGCTCTGGGGCCAACGTCCTGACTTTC
>TRBV20-1|few|TRBJ2-3|TRBD2
CSASRRGASRSTDTQYF
TGCAGTGCCAGCCGGCGGGGGGCTTCTCGTAGCACAGATACGCAGTATTTT
>TRBV9|-|TRBJ2-3|-
CASSVIESDTQYF
TGTGCCAGCAGCGTAATCGAGTCAGATACGCAGTATTTT
>TRBV27|-|TRBJ2-3|TRBD2
CASSVSGGTSEYF
TGTGCCAGCAGTGTCAGCGGGGGAACCTCGGAGTATTTT
>TRBV5-1|-|TRBJ1-6|-
CASSLAGVSYNSPLHF
TGCGCCAGCAGCTTGGCTGGCGTCTCCTATAATTCACCCCTCCACTTT
>TRBV5-6|few|TRBJ1-1|-
CASSLVGREGLNTEAFF
TGTGCCAGCAGCTTGGTCGGCAGGGAAGGCTTGAACACTGAAGCTTTCTTT
>TRBV7-2|few|TRBJ2-1|-
CASSRIQFTDYNEQFF
TGTGCCAGCAGCCGCATCCAATTTACCGATTACAATGAGCAGTTCTTC
>TRBV7-2|many|TRBJ2-3|-
CASRSTGEVTDTQYF
TGTGCCAGCAGATCCACAGGGGAGGTCACAGATACGCAGTATTTT
>TRBV7-2|few|TRBJ2-2|-
CASSYNTAGELFF
TGTGCCAGCAGCTACAATACGGCCGGGGAGCTGTTTTTT
>TRBV11-2|-|TRBJ2-3|-
CASSLGSGTDTDTQYF
TGTGCCAGCAGCTTAGGCTCGGGAACCGACACAGATACGCAGTATTTT
>TRBV28|-|TRBJ1-5|-
CASSPPSTFRGSQPQHF
TGTGCCAGCAGTCCACCCTCGACATTTCGGGGGTCTCAGCCCCAGCATTTT
>TRBV7-2|many|TRBJ2-3|TRBD1
CASSLDRGADTQYF
TGTGCCAGCAGCTTAGACAGGGGGGCAGATACGCAGTATTTT